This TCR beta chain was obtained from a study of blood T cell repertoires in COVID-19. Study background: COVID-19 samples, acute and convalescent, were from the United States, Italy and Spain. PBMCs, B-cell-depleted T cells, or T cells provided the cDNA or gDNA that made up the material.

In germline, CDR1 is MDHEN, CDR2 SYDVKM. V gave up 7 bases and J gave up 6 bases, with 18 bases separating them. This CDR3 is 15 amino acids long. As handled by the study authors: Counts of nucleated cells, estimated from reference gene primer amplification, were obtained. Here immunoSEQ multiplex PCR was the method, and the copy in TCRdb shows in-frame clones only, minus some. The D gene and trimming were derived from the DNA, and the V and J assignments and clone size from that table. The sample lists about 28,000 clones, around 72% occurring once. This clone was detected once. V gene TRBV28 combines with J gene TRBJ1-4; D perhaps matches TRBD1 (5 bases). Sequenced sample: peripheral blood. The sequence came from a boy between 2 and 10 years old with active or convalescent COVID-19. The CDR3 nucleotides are TGTGCCAGCACCGATCCAGGGACTGGAGATGAAAAACTGTTTTTT. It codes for CASTDPGTGDEKLFF.